This TCR beta chain was sequenced during a study of T cell repertoires in cytomegalovirus infection. TCRdb fed the reads into MiXCR, producing one record per CDR3 protein. The profile shows around 530,000 distinct CDR3 sequences, more than 25% of them singletons. Overall study findings and caveats: Dominating the ex vivo response were HLA-C-restricted CMV-specific TCR beta clonotypes.

This clonotype was seen a handful of times. Antigen unknown. Material for sequencing was PBMCs. This clonotype was sampled from a human donor in good health (CMV status not recorded). Some clones in this sample may be carry-over from other donors' samples.

The CDR3 protein is CASSPIAGWETQYF. The CDR3 coding sequence is TGTGCCAGCAGCCCAATCGCAGGGTGGGAGACCCAGTACTTC. The rearrangement joins TRBV7-9 to TRBJ2-5; D is possibly TRBD1 (5 bases). Germline V gene lookup returns CDR1 SEHNR and CDR2 FQNEAQ (reference sequence). This CDR3 has 14 amino acids. Trimming shortened V by 5 bases and J by 5 bases, and 15 bases separated the two germline ends.